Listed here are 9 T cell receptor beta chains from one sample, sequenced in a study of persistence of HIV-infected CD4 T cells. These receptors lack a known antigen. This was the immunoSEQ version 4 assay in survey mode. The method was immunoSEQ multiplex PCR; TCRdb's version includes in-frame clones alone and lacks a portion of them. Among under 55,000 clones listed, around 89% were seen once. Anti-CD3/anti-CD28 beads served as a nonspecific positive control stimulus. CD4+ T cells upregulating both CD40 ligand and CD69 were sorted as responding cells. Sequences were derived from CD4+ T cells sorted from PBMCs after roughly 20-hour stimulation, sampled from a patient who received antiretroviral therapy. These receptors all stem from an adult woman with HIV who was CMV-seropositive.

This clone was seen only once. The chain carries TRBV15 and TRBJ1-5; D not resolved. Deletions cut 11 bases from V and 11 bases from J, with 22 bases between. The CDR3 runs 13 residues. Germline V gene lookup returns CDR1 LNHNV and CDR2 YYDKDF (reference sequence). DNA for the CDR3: TGTGCCTGCGGTCTGCGGTCCCAAGAAGCCCAGCATTTT. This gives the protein CACGLRSQEAQHF. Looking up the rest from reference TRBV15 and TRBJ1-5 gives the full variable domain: DAMVIQNPRYQVTQFGKPVTLSCSQTLNHNVMYWYQQKSSQAPKLLFHYYDKDFNNEADTPDNFQSRRPNTSFCFLDIRSPGLGDTAMYLCACGLRSQEAQHFGDGTRLSIL.

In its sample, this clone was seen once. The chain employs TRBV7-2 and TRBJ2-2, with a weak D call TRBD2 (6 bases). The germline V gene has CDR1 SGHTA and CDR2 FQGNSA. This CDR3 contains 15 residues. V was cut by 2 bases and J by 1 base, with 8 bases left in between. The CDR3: CASSLHGGNTGELFF. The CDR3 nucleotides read TGTGCCAGCAGCTTACACGGGGGGAACACCGGGGAGCTGTTTTTT.

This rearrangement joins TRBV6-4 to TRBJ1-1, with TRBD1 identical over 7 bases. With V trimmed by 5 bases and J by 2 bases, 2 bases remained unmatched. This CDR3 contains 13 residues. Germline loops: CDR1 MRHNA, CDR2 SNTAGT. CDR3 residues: CASSHRGNTEAFF. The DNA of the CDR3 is TGTGCCAGCAGTCACAGGGGCAACACTGAAGCTTTCTTT.

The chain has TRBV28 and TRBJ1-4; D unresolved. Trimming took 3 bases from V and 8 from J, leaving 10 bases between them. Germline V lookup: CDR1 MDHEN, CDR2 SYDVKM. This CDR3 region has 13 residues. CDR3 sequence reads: CASSFGWREKLFF. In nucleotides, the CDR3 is TGTGCCAGCAGTTTCGGCTGGAGGGAAAAACTGTTTTTT.

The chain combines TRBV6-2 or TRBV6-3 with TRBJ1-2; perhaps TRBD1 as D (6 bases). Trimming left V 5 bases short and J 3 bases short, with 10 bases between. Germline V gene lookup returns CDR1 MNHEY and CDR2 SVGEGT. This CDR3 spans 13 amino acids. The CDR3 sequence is CASSQGQHYGYTF. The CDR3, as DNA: TGTGCCAGCAGTCAAGGACAGCACTATGGCTACACCTTC.

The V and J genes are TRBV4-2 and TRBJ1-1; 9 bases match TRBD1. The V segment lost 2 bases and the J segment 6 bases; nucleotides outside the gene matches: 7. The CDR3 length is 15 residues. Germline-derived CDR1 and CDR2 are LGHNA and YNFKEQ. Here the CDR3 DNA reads TGTGCCAGCAGCCAACCGGGACAGGGTGTGGCTGAAGCTTTCTTT. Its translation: CASSQPGQGVAEAFF.

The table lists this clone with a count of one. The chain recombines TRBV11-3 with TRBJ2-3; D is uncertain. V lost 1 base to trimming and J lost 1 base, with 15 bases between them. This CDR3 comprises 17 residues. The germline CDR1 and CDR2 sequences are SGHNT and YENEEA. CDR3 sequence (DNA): TGTGCCAGCAGCTTAGGTTCCGGCCGTTTGGGCACAGATACGCAGTATTTT. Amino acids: CASSLGSGRLGTDTQYF. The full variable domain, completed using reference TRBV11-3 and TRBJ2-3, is EAGVVQSPRYKIIEKKQPVAFWCNPISGHNTLYWYLQNLGQGPELLIRYENEEAVDDSQLPKDRFSAERLKGVDSTLKIQPAELGDSAVYLCASSLGSGRLGTDTQYFGPGTRLTVL.

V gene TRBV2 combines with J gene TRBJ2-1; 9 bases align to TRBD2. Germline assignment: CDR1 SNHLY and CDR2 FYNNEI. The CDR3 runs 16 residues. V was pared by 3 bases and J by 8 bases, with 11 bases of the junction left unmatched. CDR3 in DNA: TGTGCCAGCAGTGAGCAGCTAGCGGGGCGAAGGGATGAGCAGTTCTTC. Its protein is CASSEQLAGRRDEQFF.

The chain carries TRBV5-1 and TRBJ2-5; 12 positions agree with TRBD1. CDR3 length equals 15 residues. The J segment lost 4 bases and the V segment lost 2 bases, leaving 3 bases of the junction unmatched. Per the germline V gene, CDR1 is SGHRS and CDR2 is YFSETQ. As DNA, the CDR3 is TGCGCCAGCAGCTTCGGGACAGGGGGCATAGAGACCCAGTACTTC. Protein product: CASSFGTGGIETQYF.